This TCR beta chain was identified during a study of vaccination effects on CD4 cells after COVID-19. Study-wide background: After the second dose, samples were taken at median day 72.

The CDR3 extends over 14 amino acids. Germline-derived CDR1 and CDR2 are SGHTA and FQGNSA. V was pared by 5 bases and J by 0 bases, with 8 bases between. The culture ran for roughly ten days before CD4+ T cells were isolated. Each person got two doses of an mRNA SARS-CoV-2 vaccine, BNT162b2 or mRNA-1273. Of note for this clone: Its antigen is still unknown.

The table came from immunoSEQ multiplex PCR; TCRdb's copy has only in-frame clones and leaves some out. Of about 57,000 clones in the sample, under 85% were seen once. V usage is TRBV7-2 and J usage is TRBJ1-3, with D perhaps TRBD1 (5 bases). The TCR sequence derives from a human donor who received a COVID-19 vaccine. Material: CD4+ T cells from PBMCs cultured without peptide, obtained after COVID-19 vaccination. Here the CDR3 reads CASSPGFSGNTIYF. As DNA, the CDR3 is TGTGCCAGCAGCCCAGGGTTCTCTGGAAACACCATATATTTT.